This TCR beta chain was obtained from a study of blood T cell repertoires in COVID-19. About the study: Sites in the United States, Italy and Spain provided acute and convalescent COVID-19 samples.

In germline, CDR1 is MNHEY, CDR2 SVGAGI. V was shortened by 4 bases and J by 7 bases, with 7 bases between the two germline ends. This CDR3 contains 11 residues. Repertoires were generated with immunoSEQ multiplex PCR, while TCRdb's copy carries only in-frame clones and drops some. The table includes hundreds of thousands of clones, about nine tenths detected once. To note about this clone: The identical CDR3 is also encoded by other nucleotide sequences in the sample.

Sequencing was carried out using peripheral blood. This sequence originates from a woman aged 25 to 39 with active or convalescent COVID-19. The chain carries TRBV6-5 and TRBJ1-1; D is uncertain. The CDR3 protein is CASSWGVEAFF. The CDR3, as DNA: TGTGCCAGCAGTTGGGGAGTTGAAGCTTTCTTT.